This TCR beta chain stems from a study of tumor-infiltrating lymphocytes in oesophageal squamous cell carcinoma. Trimming cost V 0 bases and J 0 bases, with 6 bases left between them. The CDR3 consists of 14 residues. The germline V gene has CDR1 SGHAT and CDR2 FQNNGV. TCRdb recomputed calls from the PCR reads with MiXCR, one row per CDR3 protein. The sample contains tens of thousands of distinct CDR3 sequences, about 35% of which appear only once. This clonotype has ten or more counts. The specimen was esophageal tumor tissue. The rearrangement uses TRBV11-2 and TRBJ2-7; D gene ambiguous. The receptor was derived from a female donor with esophageal squamous cell carcinoma. The CDR3 sequence: CASSLETHSYEQYF. The CDR3 DNA reads TGTGCCAGCAGCTTAGAGACGCACTCCTACGAGCAGTACTTC.